A single sample gave rise to the 18 T cell receptor beta chains below, sequenced in a study of tissue T cells after allogeneic stem cell transplantation. This table comes from immunoSEQ multiplex PCR, and its TCRdb copy is limited to in-frame clones, with some not included. The sample records some 47,000 clones, around 66% being singletons. The sample consisted of sorted cells pooled from one or two spleens. These receptors originate from a pool of C57BL/6 mice in good health.

Worth noting for this clone: The germline and genes are mouse ones. The CDR3 DNA, read in part, is TGTGCCAGCAGGACTGGGGGGTATGCTGAGCAGTTC. Its translation: CASRTGGYAEQF. The whole CDR3 sequence reads CASRTGGYAEQFF. This chain links TRBV4 with TRBJ2-1; 10 nucleotides align to TRBD2. The read is 1 residue too short to cover the CDR3 end, so that end is filled in from the germline J gene. Germline CDR1 LGHDT, CDR2 YNNKQL (reference sequence). There are 13 residues in the CDR3. Unmatched junction bases numbered 0, after V lost 6 bases and J lost 4 bases.

Note on this clone: Genes here carry mouse names. With the read ending 1 residue before the CDR3 end, the germline J gene is used to fill in that end. The chain recombines TRBV13-1 with TRBJ2-3; 12 bases line up with TRBD1. The germline V gene has CDR1 NSHNY and CDR2 SYGAGN. This CDR3 is 16 amino acids long. V was pared by 6 bases and J by 0 bases, with 5 bases of the junction left unmatched. CDR3 bases read: TGTGCCAGCACCCCGGGACAGGGGGCTAGTGCAGAAACGCTGTAT. It specifies CASTPGQGASAETLY. The full-length CDR3 reads as CASTPGQGASAETLYF.

As to this clone: Germline and genes here are mouse. The DNA ends 1 residue before the CDR3 does, and the rest of the CDR3 is filled in from the germline J gene. The chain carries TRBV13-3 and TRBJ2-7; 7 bases are a match to TRBD2. This CDR3 contains 14 residues. Germline trimming cut 0 bases from V and 3 bases from J; bases unmatched to any gene: 3. CDR1 and CDR2 from the germline V gene are NNHDY and SYVADS. The CDR3 bases that were read are TGTGCCAGCAGTGATGCCTGGGGGAGCTATGAACAGTAC. Amino acids: CASSDAWGSYEQY. The whole CDR3 protein is CASSDAWGSYEQYF.

As regards this clone: Genes here carry mouse names. The CDR3 is cut off 1 residue early in the read; its end comes from the germline J gene. The rearrangement links TRBV16 to TRBJ2-4; D may be TRBD1 or TRBD2 (5 bases each). Trimming left V 4 bases short and J 0 bases short, with 5 bases between. Germline lookup yields CDR1 SGHSA and CDR2 FRNQAP. CDR3 length: 13 residues. The CDR3 DNA, read in part, is TGTGCAAGCAGCTGGGACAGTCAAAACACCTTGTAC. Protein: CASSWDSQNTLY. In full, the CDR3 reads CASSWDSQNTLYF.

Remarks on this clone: Gene names are the mouse ones. The read terminates 1 residue before the CDR3 end, so the remaining end is supplied by the germline J gene. Other DNA sequences from this sample encode an identical CDR3 as well. The chain recombines TRBV13-1 with TRBJ2-1; a possible D gene is TRBD2 (7 bases). The ends were cut back, 0 bases at V and 7 bases at J, with 11 bases in the middle. Germline values: CDR1 NSHNY, CDR2 SYGAGN. CDR3 length: 14 residues. The sequenced CDR3 bases are TGTGCCAGCAGTGATGGGGGGGCGAGGGCTGAGCAGTTC. Its translation: CASSDGGARAEQF. The complete CDR3 reads CASSDGGARAEQFF.

As regards this clone: Here the gene names and germline are mouse. The read terminates 1 residue before the CDR3 end, so the remaining end is supplied by the germline J gene. The V call is TRBV13-3, the J call TRBJ2-7, with 9 bases fitting TRBD1. V gave up 3 bases and J gave up 7 bases; unmatched junction bases: 5. The CDR3 has 13 residues. Per the germline V gene, CDR1 is NNHDY and CDR2 is SYVADS. CDR3 loop: CASSAQGAGEQYF. The part of the CDR3 DNA that was read is TGTGCCAGCAGTGCACAGGGGGCTGGGGAACAGTAC.

Only a few counts were recorded for this clone. Mouse germline and gene names are used. Coverage ceases 1 residue before the CDR3 finishes, and the germline J gene fills in the end. J is TRBJ1-5 and V is TRBV31; 7 bases align to TRBD1. The CDR3 length is 13 residues. CDR1 is GKSSPN, CDR2 SITVG, per germline. The J segment lost 3 bases and the V segment lost 3 bases, leaving 2 bases of the junction unmatched. The CDR3 protein is CAWRQGVNQAPLF. The CDR3 bases that were read are TGTGCCTGGAGGCAGGGGGTCAACCAGGCTCCGCTT.

This clone was recorded a few times. Gene names refer to mouse genes. The read comes to an end 1 residue before the CDR3 does, leaving the germline J gene to fill in the end. The V and J genes are TRBV13-2 and TRBJ2-7; TRBD2 agrees at 8 bases. This CDR3 region has 14 residues. V was pared by 1 base and J by 2 bases, with 2 bases of the junction left unmatched. Germline assignment: CDR1 NNHNN and CDR2 SYGAGS (reference sequence). The sequenced CDR3 bases are TGTGCCAGCGGTGATCGGGGGGGCGCCTATGAACAGTAC. Translating it yields CASGDRGGAYEQY. From start to end, the CDR3 is CASGDRGGAYEQYF.

As concerns this clone: Gene names refer to mouse genes. The read terminates 1 residue before the CDR3 end, so the remaining end is supplied by the germline J gene. J is TRBJ2-5 and V is TRBV13-2; 8 bases line up with TRBD2. Germline V gives CDR1 NNHNN, CDR2 SYGAGS (reference sequence). The CDR3 is made up of 14 amino acids. V lost 1 base, J lost 7 bases, and 5 bases stayed unmatched. The DNA read from the CDR3 is TGTGCCAGCGGTGATAGTGGGGGGGTGAACACCCAGTAC. As protein: CASGDSGGVNTQY. In full, the CDR3 is CASGDSGGVNTQYF.

With regard to this clone: The gene names here belong to mouse. The read ends 1 residue before the CDR3 terminus; that terminus is restored from the germline J gene. The V gene is TRBV13-2, the J gene TRBJ2-4, with 9 bases aligning to TRBD1. CDR1 and CDR2 from the germline V gene are NNHNN and SYGAGS (reference sequence). This CDR3 region has 13 residues. V gave up 2 bases and J gave up 8 bases; unmatched junction bases: 3. The CDR3 sequence: CASGETGQGTLYF. CDR3 DNA, as far as it was read: TGTGCCAGCGGTGAGACGGGACAGGGCACCTTGTAC.

Only a few counts were recorded for this clone. Mouse names are used for the genes. The read ends 1 residue shy of where the CDR3 ends; the end is completed using the germline J gene. The gene calls are TRBV26 and TRBJ1-4; the D is unclear. Germline values: CDR1 KGHPV, CDR2 FQNQEV (reference sequence). V was clipped by 5 bases and J by 0 bases, with 7 bases between them. This CDR3 spans 14 amino acids. The CDR3 bases that were read are TGTGCCAGCAGTTACGGGATTTCCAACGAAAGATTATTT. Translating gives CASSYGISNERLF. The whole CDR3 protein reads CASSYGISNERLFF.

With regard to this clone: Each gene name is a mouse one. The read ends 1 residue early relative to the CDR3; the germline J gene fills the gap. The rearrangement joins TRBV31 to TRBJ1-5, with D perhaps matching TRBD1 (6 bases). The length of the CDR3 is 14 residues. CDR1 is GKSSPN, CDR2 SITVG, per germline. The V end was cut by 0 bases, the J end by 3 bases, with 9 bases between. This chain's CDR3 is CAWSLQGGNQAPLF. CDR3 bases read: TGTGCCTGGAGTCTACAGGGAGGCAACCAGGCTCCGCTT. The full variable domain, rest sourced from reference TRBV31 and TRBJ1-5, is AQTIHQWPVAEIKAVGSPLSLGCTIKGKSSPNLYWYWQATGGTLQQLFYSITVGQVESVVQLNLSASRPKDDQFILSTEKLLLSHSGFYLCAWSLQGGNQAPLFGEGTRLSVL.

Details on this clone: Each gene name is a mouse one. Read data end 1 residue before the CDR3 end; the end is taken from the germline J gene. The genes are TRBV16 and TRBJ1-1; 9 nucleotides line up with TRBD1. This CDR3 has 15 residues. J lost 3 bases, V lost 2 bases, and 4 bases had no gene match. Germline V lookup: CDR1 SGHSA, CDR2 FRNQAP. The CDR3: CASSLLTGGDTEVFF. CDR3 bases read: TGTGCAAGCAGCTTATTAACAGGGGGCGACACAGAAGTCTTC.

As concerns this clone: Genes and germline are mouse. The read ends 1 residue shy of where the CDR3 ends; the end is completed using the germline J gene. The chain has TRBV20 and TRBJ1-1; D is unclear. This CDR3 comprises 10 residues. Between the trimmed V and J ends, which lost 3 bases and 5 bases, there was a span of 4 bases. From germline, CDR1 is GFQATS and CDR2 STVNSAI. CDR3 sequence: CGARHTEVFF. Partial CDR3 DNA: TGTGGTGCTAGACATACAGAAGTCTTC. The full variable domain, its missing parts supplied by reference TRBV20 and TRBJ1-1, is GALVYQYPRRTICKSGTSMRMECQAVGFQATSVAWYRQSPQKTFELIALSTVNSAIKYEQNFTQEKFPISHPNLSFSSMTVLNAYLEDRGLYLCGARHTEVFFGKGTRLTVV.

Comment on this clone: Gene names are mouse gene names. CDR3 loop: CASSPPWGGAYAEQFF. The CDR3 DNA, read in part, is TGTGCAAGCAGCCCCCCCTGGGGGGGCGCCTATGCTGAGCAGTTC. V and J are TRBV16 and TRBJ2-1, with 10 bases identical to TRBD2. The CDR3 extends 1 residue past the end of the read, so its final part is completed from the germline J gene. The length of the CDR3 is 16 residues. CDR1 and CDR2 (germline): SGHSA, FRNQAP. With 5 bases clipped from V and 3 bases from J, the junction kept 7 bases outside the gene matches.

Concerning this clone: The genes and germline here are from mouse. The observed sequence ends 1 residue before the CDR3 terminus, with the missing tail filled in from the germline J gene. The V call is TRBV15, the J call TRBJ1-4, with a possible D match to TRBD1 (6 bases). V dropped 5 bases and J dropped 4 bases, with 11 bases sitting between them. The length of the CDR3 is 14 residues. The germline V gene has CDR1 SGHND and CDR2 FRSKSL. The part of the CDR3 DNA that was read is TGTGCCAGCAGTCCGGGACACAACAACGAAAGATTATTT. This translates into CASSPGHNNERLF. The full CDR3 protein is CASSPGHNNERLFF. The whole variable domain, filled in from reference TRBV15 and TRBJ1-4, reads DAGVTQTPRHEVAEKGQTIILKCEPVSGHNDLFWYRQTKIQGLELLSYFRSKSLMEDGGAFKDRFKAEMLNSSFSTLKIQPTEPKDSAVYLCASSPGHNNERLFFGHGTKLSVL.

This clone was seen a few times. Gene names are mouse gene names. The read stops 1 residue short of the end of the CDR3; the missing end is completed from the germline J gene. This sequence joins TRBV13-3 and TRBJ1-4; unclear D gene. Per germline, CDR1 NNHDY and CDR2 SYVADS. The CDR3 sequence is 15 residues long. With 1 base removed from V and 3 bases from J, the gap between germline ends came to 10 bases. The DNA read from the CDR3 is TGTGCCAGCAGTGATCAGAGGGCGGCCAACGAAAGATTATTT. Protein product: CASSDQRAANERLF. The CDR3, in full, reads CASSDQRAANERLFF.

Points on this clone: Genes here carry mouse names. The CDR3 end falls 1 residue outside the read, so it is completed with the germline J gene. V gene TRBV13-2 combines with J gene TRBJ2-5; 7 bases agree with TRBD2. The CDR3 loop spans 13 amino acids. The germline V gene encodes CDR1 NNHNN and CDR2 SYGAGS (reference sequence). V trimming: 3 bases; J trimming: 3 bases; junction bases outside the gene matches: 1. CDR3 DNA, as far as it was read: TGTGCCAGCGGTGGGGGGGGGCAAGACACCCAGTAC. As protein: CASGGGGQDTQY. The CDR3 in its entirety is CASGGGGQDTQYF.